This paragraph reports one T cell receptor (beta chain). Using RNA transcripts as the source, TCR beta CDR3 regions were amplified. When the TCR CDR3 underwent first-round RT-PCR, the HTBI primer set was used. Using its own MiXCR run on the multiplex PCR reads, TCRdb lists one record per CDR3 protein. This sample has roughly 380,000 distinct CDR3 sequences, with about 14% found just once. V was cut by 7 bases and J by 0 bases, with 16 bases left in between. This CDR3 has 17 amino acids. Germline lookup yields CDR1 LNHDA and CDR2 SQIVND (reference sequence). This entry comes from a study of T cells in Graves' hyperthyroidism and ophthalmopathy.

The sequenced sample consisted of blood. This chain links TRBV19 with TRBJ1-6, with D possibly matching TRBD1 (5 bases). The sequence came from a woman between 55 and 75 years old with Graves' hyperthyroidism. In DNA, the CDR3 is TGTGCCAGTACCTCGACGGGACGGAGCTCCTATAATTCACCCCTCCACTTT. It translates to CASTSTGRSSYNSPLHF.